This entry lists 8 T cell receptor beta chains sequenced from one sample in a study of blood T cell repertoires in COVID-19. Clones were sequenced by immunoSEQ multiplex PCR, and TCRdb holds only the in-frame ones, with some missing. This sample yields about 45,000 clones, of which around 90% are seen a single time; around 0.43% belongs to the top ten. The sequencing sample was made of peripheral blood. The receptors shown here come from a human donor in a cohort sampled during active COVID-19.

This clone was seen a handful of times. The chain has TRBV19 and TRBJ2-7, with 8 bases that match TRBD1. This CDR3 is built from 14 residues. Germline V lookup: CDR1 LNHDA, CDR2 SQIVND (reference sequence). The V gene end was trimmed by 5 bases and the J gene end by 2 bases; junction bases not matched to a gene: 5. In DNA, the CDR3 is TGTGCCAGTAGTGTTCGGACAGGGACCTACGAGCAGTACTTC. Its translation is CASSVRTGTYEQYF.

This sequence joins TRBV7-9 and TRBJ1-3, with 7 positions matching TRBD1. V gave up 2 bases and J gave up 2 bases; unmatched junction bases: 6. Germline V gene sequence: CDR1 SEHNR, CDR2 FQNEAQ (reference sequence). This CDR3 has 16 amino acids. The CDR3, as DNA: TGTGCCAGCAGCTTAATTCACGGGACAGCTGGAAACACCATATATTTT. Residues: CASSLIHGTAGNTIYF.

CDR3 DNA sequence: TGTGCCAGCAGCTTAAGGATGAAGGGGGCGAAAGCTTTCTTT. Translation: CASSLRMKGAKAFF. V usage is TRBV7-2 and J usage is TRBJ1-1; 7 nucleotides match TRBD1. Per the germline V gene, CDR1 is SGHTA and CDR2 is FQGNSA. The V and J ends lost 2 bases and 9 bases, in that order; junction bases with no gene match: 9. The CDR3 consists of 14 residues.

Note on this clone: This CDR3 is also generated by other DNA sequences in the sample. The chain joins TRBV9 to TRBJ1-3; possible D gene TRBD1, 6 bases. This CDR3 has 15 residues. Trimming cost V 0 bases and J 1 base, with 8 bases left between them. Germline loops: CDR1 SGDLS, CDR2 YYNGEE. The CDR3 here is CASSVAGASGNTIYF. The CDR3, as DNA: TGTGCCAGCAGCGTAGCAGGGGCGTCTGGAAACACCATATATTTT. Together with reference TRBV9 and TRBJ1-3, the CDR3 gives the full variable domain: DSGVTQTPKHLITATGQRVTLRCSPRSGDLSVYWYQQSLDQGLQFLIQYYNGEERAKGNILERFSAQQFPDLHSELNLSSLELGDSALYFCASSVAGASGNTIYFGEGSWLTVV.

This chain connects TRBV12-3 or TRBV12-4 to TRBJ1-1, with unresolved D. The CDR3 contains 13 residues. Trimming shortened V by 3 bases and J by 3 bases, and 8 bases separated the two germline ends. The CDR3 loop is CASSFEEYTEAFF. In nucleotides, the CDR3 is TGTGCCAGCAGTTTCGAGGAATACACTGAAGCTTTCTTT.

The J gene is TRBJ2-5, the V gene TRBV4-3; no clear D gene. The CDR3 contains 14 residues. The ends were cut back, 0 bases at V and 9 bases at J, with 14 bases in the middle. Germline V CDR1 and CDR2: LGHNA, YSLEER. Here the CDR3 reads CASSQEGRRGPQYF. DNA for the CDR3: TGCGCCAGCAGCCAAGAGGGCCGACGTGGGCCCCAGTACTTC.

This clone has a single count. The rearrangement links TRBV6-6 to TRBJ1-1; D is perhaps TRBD1 (5 bases). Germline-derived CDR1 and CDR2 are MNHNY and SVGAGI (reference sequence). This CDR3 comprises 14 residues. V was cut by 0 bases and J by 3 bases, with 8 bases left in between. Written as DNA, the CDR3 is TGTGCCAGCAGTTACTCCGCCAGGGACACTGAAGCTTTCTTT. Translation gives CASSYSARDTEAFF.

The sample holds one count of this clone. DNA for the CDR3: TGTGCCAGCAGTTTAAGTAGCGGAGCCTACGAGCAGTACTTC. It codes for CASSLSSGAYEQYF. The chain employs TRBV27 and TRBJ2-7; a weak D match, TRBD2 (6 bases). There are 14 residues in the CDR3. Trimming cost V 2 bases and J 2 bases, with 10 bases left between them. Per germline, CDR1 MNHEY and CDR2 SMNVEV (reference sequence).